This entry describes one T cell receptor (beta chain). TCRdb keeps only in-frame clones here, not all; method: immunoSEQ multiplex PCR. The data show around 97,000 clones, with roughly 89% seen just once and 17% held by the top ten. The data originate from a study of blood T cell repertoires in COVID-19. V gave up 3 bases and J gave up 4 bases; unmatched junction bases: 8. The CDR3 covers 16 residues. The germline CDR1 and CDR2 sequences are SGHNT and YYREEE (reference sequence). The chain joins TRBV5-4 to TRBJ2-5, with 11 bases lining up with TRBD2. The sequencing sample was made of peripheral blood. The clonotype comes from a woman aged 80 or older in a cohort sampled during active COVID-19. CDR3 amino acids: CASSSASGGYRETQYF. The CDR3 DNA sequence: TGTGCCAGCAGCTCTGCTAGCGGGGGGTATCGAGAGACCCAGTACTTC.